This entry features one TCR beta chain sequence. These data come from a study of blood T cell repertoires in COVID-19. Measured with immunoSEQ multiplex PCR; TCRdb has only the in-frame clones, and not every one. The table records about 190,000 clones, 65% to 85% of them present only once. Sequenced sample: PBMCs or T cells enriched from blood (not recorded which). This TCR came from a woman aged 25 to 45 who had been exposed to COVID-19.

CDR3 sequence: CASSPDSRVQPQHF. DNA of the CDR3: TGTGCCAGCAGCCCCGACAGTAGGGTTCAGCCCCAGCATTTT. This chain joins TRBV7-9 and TRBJ1-5; possible D gene TRBD1, 5 bases. Between the trimmed V and J ends, which lost 5 bases and 6 bases, there was a span of 14 bases. Germline lookup yields CDR1 SEHNR and CDR2 FQNEAQ (reference sequence). This CDR3 is 14 amino acids long.